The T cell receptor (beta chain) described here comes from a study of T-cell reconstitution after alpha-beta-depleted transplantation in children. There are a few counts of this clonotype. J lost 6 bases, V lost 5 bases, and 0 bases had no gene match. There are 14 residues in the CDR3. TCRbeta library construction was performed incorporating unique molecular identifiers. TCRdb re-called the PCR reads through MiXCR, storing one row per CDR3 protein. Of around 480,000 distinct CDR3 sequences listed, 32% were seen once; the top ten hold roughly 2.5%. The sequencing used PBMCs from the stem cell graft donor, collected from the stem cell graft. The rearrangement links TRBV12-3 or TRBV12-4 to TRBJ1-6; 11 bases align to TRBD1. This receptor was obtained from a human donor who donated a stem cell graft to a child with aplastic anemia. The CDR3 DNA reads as TGTGCCAGCAGTGGGACAGGGGGTAATTCACCCCTCCACTTT. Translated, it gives CASSGTGGNSPLHF.